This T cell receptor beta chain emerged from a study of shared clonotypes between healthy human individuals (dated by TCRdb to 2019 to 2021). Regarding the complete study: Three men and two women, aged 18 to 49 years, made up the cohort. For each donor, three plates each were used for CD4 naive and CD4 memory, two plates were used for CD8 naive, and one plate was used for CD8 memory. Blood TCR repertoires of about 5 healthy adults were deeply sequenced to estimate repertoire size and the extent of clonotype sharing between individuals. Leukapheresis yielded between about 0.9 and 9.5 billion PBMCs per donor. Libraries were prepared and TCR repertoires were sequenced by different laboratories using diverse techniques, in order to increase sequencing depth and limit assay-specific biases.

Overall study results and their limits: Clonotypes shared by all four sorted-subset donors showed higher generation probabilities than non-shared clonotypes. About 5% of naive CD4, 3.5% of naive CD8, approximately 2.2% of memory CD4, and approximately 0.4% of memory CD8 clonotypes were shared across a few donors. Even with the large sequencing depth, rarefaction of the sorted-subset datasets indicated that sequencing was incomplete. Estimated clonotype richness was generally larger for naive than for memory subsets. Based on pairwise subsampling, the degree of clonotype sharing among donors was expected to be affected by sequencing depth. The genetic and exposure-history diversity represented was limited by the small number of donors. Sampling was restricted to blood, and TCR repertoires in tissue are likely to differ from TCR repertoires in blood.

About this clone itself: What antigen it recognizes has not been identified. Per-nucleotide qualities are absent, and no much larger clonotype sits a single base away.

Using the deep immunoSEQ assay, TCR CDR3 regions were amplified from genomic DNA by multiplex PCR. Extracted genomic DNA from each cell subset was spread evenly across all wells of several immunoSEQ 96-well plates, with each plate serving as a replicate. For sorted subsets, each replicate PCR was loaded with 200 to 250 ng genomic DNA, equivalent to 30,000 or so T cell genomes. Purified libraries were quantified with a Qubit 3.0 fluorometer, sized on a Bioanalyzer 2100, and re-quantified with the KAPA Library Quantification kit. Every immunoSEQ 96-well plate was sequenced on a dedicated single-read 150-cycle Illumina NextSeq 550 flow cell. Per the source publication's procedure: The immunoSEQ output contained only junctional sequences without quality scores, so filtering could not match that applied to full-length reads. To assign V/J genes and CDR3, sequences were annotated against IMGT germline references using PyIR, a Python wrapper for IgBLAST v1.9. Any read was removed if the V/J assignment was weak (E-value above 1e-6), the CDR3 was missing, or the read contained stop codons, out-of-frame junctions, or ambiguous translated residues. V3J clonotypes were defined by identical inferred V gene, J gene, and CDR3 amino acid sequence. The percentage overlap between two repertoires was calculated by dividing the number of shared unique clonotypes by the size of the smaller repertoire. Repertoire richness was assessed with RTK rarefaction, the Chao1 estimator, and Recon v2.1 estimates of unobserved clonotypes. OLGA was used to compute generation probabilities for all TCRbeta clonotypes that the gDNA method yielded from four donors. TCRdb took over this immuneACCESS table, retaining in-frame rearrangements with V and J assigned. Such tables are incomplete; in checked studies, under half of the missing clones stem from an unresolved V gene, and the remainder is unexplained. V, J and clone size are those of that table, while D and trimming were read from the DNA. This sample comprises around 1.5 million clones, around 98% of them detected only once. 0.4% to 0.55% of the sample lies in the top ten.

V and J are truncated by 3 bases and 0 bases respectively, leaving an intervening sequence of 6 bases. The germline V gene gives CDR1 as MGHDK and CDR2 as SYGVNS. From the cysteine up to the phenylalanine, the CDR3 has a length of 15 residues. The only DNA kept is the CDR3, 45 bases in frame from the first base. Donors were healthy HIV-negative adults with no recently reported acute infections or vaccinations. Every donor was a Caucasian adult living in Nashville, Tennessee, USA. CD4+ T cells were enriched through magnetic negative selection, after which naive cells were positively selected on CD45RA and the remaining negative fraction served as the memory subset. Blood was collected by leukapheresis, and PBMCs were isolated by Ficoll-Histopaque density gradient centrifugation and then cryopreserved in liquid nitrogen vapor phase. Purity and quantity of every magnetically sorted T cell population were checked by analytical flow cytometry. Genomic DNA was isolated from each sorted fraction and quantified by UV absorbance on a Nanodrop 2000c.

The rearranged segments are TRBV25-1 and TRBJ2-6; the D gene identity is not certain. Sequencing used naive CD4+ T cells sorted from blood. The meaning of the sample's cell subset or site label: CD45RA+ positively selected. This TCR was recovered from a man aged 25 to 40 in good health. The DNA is TGTGCCAGCAGTGACTGGGGCTCTGGGGCCAACGTCCTGACTTTC. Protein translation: CASSDWGSGANVLTF. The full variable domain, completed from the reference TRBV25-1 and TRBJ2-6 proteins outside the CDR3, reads EADIYQTPRYLVIGTGKKITLECSQTMGHDKMYWYQQDPGMELHLIHYSYGVNSTEKGDLSSESTVSRIRTEHFPLTLESARPSHTSQYLCASSDWGSGANVLTFGAGSRLTVL.